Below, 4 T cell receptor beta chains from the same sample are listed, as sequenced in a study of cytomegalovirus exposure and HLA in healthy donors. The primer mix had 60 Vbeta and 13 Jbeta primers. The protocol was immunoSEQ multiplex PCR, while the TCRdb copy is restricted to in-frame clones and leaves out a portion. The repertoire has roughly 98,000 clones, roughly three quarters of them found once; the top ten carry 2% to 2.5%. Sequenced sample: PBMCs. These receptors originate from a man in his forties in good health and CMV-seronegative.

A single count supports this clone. The CDR3 sequence is CASSGGPFSEAFF. The CDR3 DNA is TGTGCCAGCAGTGGAGGGCCCTTCTCTGAAGCTTTCTTT. The rearrangement links TRBV9 to TRBJ1-1; D is ambiguous. The CDR3 length is 13 residues. Trimming took 5 bases from V and 6 from J, leaving 14 bases between them. The germline CDR1 and CDR2 sequences are SGDLS and YYNGEE. The whole variable domain, remainder taken from reference TRBV9 and TRBJ1-1, is DSGVTQTPKHLITATGQRVTLRCSPRSGDLSVYWYQQSLDQGLQFLIQYYNGEERAKGNILERFSAQQFPDLHSELNLSSLELGDSALYFCASSGGPFSEAFFGQGTRLTVV.

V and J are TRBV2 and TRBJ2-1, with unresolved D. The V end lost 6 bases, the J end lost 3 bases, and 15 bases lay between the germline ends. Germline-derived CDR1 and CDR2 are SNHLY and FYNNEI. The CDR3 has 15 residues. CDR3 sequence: CASRISGGLYNEQFF. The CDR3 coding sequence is TGTGCCAGCAGGATATCTGGCGGCCTCTACAATGAGCAGTTCTTC.

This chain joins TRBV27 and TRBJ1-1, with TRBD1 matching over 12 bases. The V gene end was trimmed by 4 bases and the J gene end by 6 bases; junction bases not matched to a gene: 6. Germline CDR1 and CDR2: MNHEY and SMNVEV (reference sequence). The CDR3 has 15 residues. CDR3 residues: CASSSRDRGRSEAFF. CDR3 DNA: TGTGCCAGCAGTTCCCGGGACAGGGGGCGTTCTGAAGCTTTCTTT.

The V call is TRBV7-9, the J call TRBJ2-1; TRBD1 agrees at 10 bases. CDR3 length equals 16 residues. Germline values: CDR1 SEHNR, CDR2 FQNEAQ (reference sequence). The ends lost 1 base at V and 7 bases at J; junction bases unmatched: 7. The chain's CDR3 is CASSLGLGTGVNEQFF. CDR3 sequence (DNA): TGTGCCAGCAGCTTAGGGTTAGGGACAGGGGTGAATGAGCAGTTCTTC.